Presented here are 19 T cell receptor beta chains from one specimen sequenced in a study of control samples from healthy donors and cancer patients. TCRdb keeps only in-frame clones here, not all; method: immunoSEQ multiplex PCR. The sample shows more than 85,000 clones, roughly 83% of them seen only once. Sequenced sample: PBMCs. The receptors were gathered from a man between 65 and 85 years old with lung cancer.

J is TRBJ1-3 and V is TRBV10-1; D gene uncertain. The CDR3 loop spans 16 amino acids. Germline V gene sequence: CDR1 WNHNN, CDR2 SYGVQD (reference sequence). Trimming cost V 0 bases and J 1 base, with 10 bases left between them. The CDR3 bases are TGCGCCAGCAGTGAGTCGAAGAGGCCGTCTGGAAACACCATATATTTT. As protein: CASSESKRPSGNTIYF.

As for this clone: Other DNA variants within this sample encode the same CDR3. This chain uses TRBV12-3 or TRBV12-4 with TRBJ1-1, with D uncertain. The CDR3 covers 13 residues. Trimming left V 2 bases short and J 5 bases short, with 9 bases between. CDR3 coding DNA: TGTGCCAGCAGTTTACGCAGGAATACTGAAGCTTTCTTT. Residues: CASSLRRNTEAFF.

The V and J genes are TRBV6-5 and TRBJ2-4; TRBD2 matches at 11 bases. This CDR3 contains 15 residues. Trimming at V came to 6 bases and at J to 5 bases, leaving 6 bases not matched to a gene. Per the germline V gene, CDR1 is MNHEY and CDR2 is SVGAGI. The CDR3 DNA reads as TGTGCCAGCAGAATAGCGGGGGGGTCTCAAAACATTCAGTACTTC. Protein: CASRIAGGSQNIQYF.

V gene TRBV11-2 combines with J gene TRBJ1-1; D gene unclear. The V end was cut by 5 bases, the J end by 3 bases, with 10 bases between. The CDR3 contains 13 residues. Germline-derived CDR1 and CDR2 are SGHAT and FQNNGV. CDR3 residues: CASSARFDTEAFF. The CDR3 DNA is TGTGCCAGCAGCGCCCGGTTCGACACTGAAGCTTTCTTT.

This clone was seen more than once but under ten times. CDR3 sequence (DNA): TGTGCCAGCAGCTTAGACTCGAATGAGCAGTTCTTC. This gives the protein CASSLDSNEQFF. This chain links TRBV11-3 with TRBJ2-1; D unclear. The V gene's germline CDR1 is SGHNT and CDR2 YENEEA. The V and J ends lost 0 bases and 7 bases respectively, with 4 bases between them. The CDR3 contains 12 residues.

V usage is TRBV2 and J usage is TRBJ1-3; TRBD1 aligns across 7 bases. The junction had 6 bases not matched to a gene; V was cut back by 7 bases and J by 0 bases. The CDR3 spans 15 residues. The germline V gene encodes CDR1 SNHLY and CDR2 FYNNEI. CDR3 amino acids: CASNLNRGSGNTIYF. The CDR3, as DNA: TGTGCCAGCAACCTTAACAGGGGCTCTGGAAACACCATATATTTT.

The chain has TRBV7-9 and TRBJ1-6; no reliable D call. The CDR3 is 12 amino acids. The germline V gene has CDR1 SEHNR and CDR2 FQNEAQ (reference sequence). The V and J ends lost 5 bases and 9 bases respectively, with 8 bases between them. DNA for the CDR3: TGTGCCAGCAGCGCGAGCGGTTCACCCCTCCACTTT. It codes for CASSASGSPLHF.

The rearrangement uses TRBV13 and TRBJ1-5; the D is unclear. Germline V gives CDR1 PRHDT, CDR2 FYEKMQ (reference sequence). This CDR3 is built from 15 residues. V lost 2 bases and J lost 4, with 12 bases in between. The CDR3 sequence: CASSLSGQPNQPQHF. CDR3 coding DNA: TGTGCCAGCAGCTTATCAGGCCAACCGAATCAGCCCCAGCATTTT.

The J gene is TRBJ1-2, the V gene TRBV9; TRBD1 is a possible D gene (5 bases). V was pared by 3 bases and J by 0 bases, with 15 bases between. Looked up from germline, CDR1 is SGDLS and CDR2 is YYNGEE. CDR3 size: 16 residues. CDR3 bases: TGTGCCAGCAGCGGGGCCGGGGCCACCTCTAACTATGGCTACACCTTC. This encodes CASSGAGATSNYGYTF.

This chain uses TRBV18 with TRBJ2-3; TRBD2 agrees at 9 bases. The germline CDR1 and CDR2 sequences are KGHSH and LQKENI. CDR3 size: 19 residues. J was trimmed by 2 bases and V by 3 bases; bases with no gene match: 15. CDR3 coding DNA: TGTGCCAGCTCACCCCCTTGGCGGGCTAGCGGGACCCACACAGATACGCAGTATTTT. This encodes CASSPPWRASGTHTDTQYF.

Written as DNA, the CDR3 is TGTGCCACCAGTGAGGGACAGGTTGGAGAGACCCAGTACTTC. Translated: CATSEGQVGETQYF. This rearrangement joins TRBV24-1 to TRBJ2-5, with 8 bases aligning to TRBD1. Germline trimming cut 4 bases from V and 4 bases from J; bases unmatched to any gene: 4. The CDR3 totals 14 residues. Looked up from germline, CDR1 is KGHDR and CDR2 is SFDVKD.

This chain connects TRBV10-2 to TRBJ2-1; 11 bases align to TRBD2. The V gene end was trimmed by 4 bases and the J gene end by 9 bases; junction bases not matched to a gene: 5. Germline assignment: CDR1 WSHSY and CDR2 SAAADI. The CDR3 has 14 amino acids. The CDR3 DNA reads TGCGCCAGCAGTGTTAGCGGGGGGGCTCTTGAGCAGTTCTTC. Its protein product is CASSVSGGALEQFF.

Concerning this clone itself: At one boundary the junction diverges from the germline segment, which might be a read error. J is TRBJ1-2 and V is TRBV6-5; TRBD1 aligns across 10 bases. CDR1 and CDR2 (germline): MNHEY, SVGAGI. This CDR3 contains 13 residues. The CDR3 reads CASSSTGSGQGVF. The CDR3 DNA reads as TGTGCCAGCAGTTCTACGGGTTCCGGACAGGGGGTCTTC.

This chain uses TRBV7-2 with TRBJ1-5, with 9 bases fitting TRBD1. There are 15 residues in the CDR3. The V and J ends lost 5 bases and 0 bases, in that order; junction bases with no gene match: 2. Germline CDR1 SGHTA, CDR2 FQGNSA. The CDR3 bases are TGTGCCAGCAGCAGGACAGGGGTTAGCAATCAGCCCCAGCATTTT. Translated, it gives CASSRTGVSNQPQHF.

The chain recombines TRBV19 with TRBJ2-7; the D is unclear. This CDR3 is 13 amino acids long. CDR1 is LNHDA and CDR2 is SQIVND in the germline V gene (reference sequence). Trimming stripped 4 bases from V and 6 bases from J, with 13 bases between. The CDR3 sequence is CASSTLDRGEQYF. The CDR3 DNA is TGTGCCAGTAGTACCTTAGACCGAGGCGAGCAGTACTTC.

In its sample, this clone was seen a few times. CDR3 in amino acids: CASSQKGNTEAFF. CDR3 DNA sequence: TGTGCCAGCAGTCAAAAGGGGAACACTGAAGCTTTCTTT. V usage is TRBV6-6 and J usage is TRBJ1-1; no definite D call. Germline lookup yields CDR1 MNHNY and CDR2 SVGAGI (reference sequence). CDR3 length: 13 residues. Trimming cost V 5 bases and J 1 base, with 8 bases left between them.

The J gene is TRBJ2-1, the V gene TRBV7-6; perhaps TRBD1 as D (5 bases). Germline V gene data show CDR1 as SGHVS and CDR2 as FNYEAQ. Between the trimmed V and J ends, which lost 6 bases and 4 bases, there was a span of 13 bases. The CDR3 spans 14 residues. The CDR3 region is CASRSGLAYNEQFF. DNA for the CDR3: TGTGCCAGCAGATCAGGGTTGGCATACAATGAGCAGTTCTTC.

For this clone: A read error is possible here, since a much larger clone lies one base away. Other DNA sequences in this specimen translate into the identical CDR3. The chain employs TRBV11-2 and TRBJ1-2; D ambiguous. Trimming removed 5 bases from V and 8 bases from J, with 15 bases in between. CDR3 length: 13 residues. Per the germline V gene, CDR1 is SGHAT and CDR2 is FQNNGV. CDR3 amino acids: CASSPPGSRGYTF. The CDR3 DNA is TGTGCCAGCAGCCCTCCGGGCTCTCGAGGCTACACCTTC.

This clone has a handful of counts. The gene calls are TRBV29-1 and TRBJ2-7, with TRBD1 identical over 7 bases. The V gene end was trimmed by 7 bases and the J gene end by 5 bases; junction bases not matched to a gene: 11. CDR1 is SQVTM and CDR2 is ANQGSEA in the germline V gene. This CDR3 contains 13 residues. CDR3 residues: CSAERTGMDEQYF. CDR3 nucleotide sequence: TGCAGCGCCGAAAGGACAGGCATGGACGAGCAGTACTTC.